Described below is a single T cell receptor beta chain sequence and its context. The target antigen is unknown. Here immunoSEQ multiplex PCR was the method, and the copy in TCRdb shows in-frame clones only, minus some. The profile shows 65,000 to 95,000 clones, 85% to 90% of them singletons. These data come from a study of OX40 agonist ivuxolimab in advanced cancers. In the study overall: Patients with hepatocellular carcinoma, melanoma, renal cell or head and neck cancer made up the dose-escalation patients. Three dose-escalation patients had partial responses: one with hepatocellular carcinoma and two with cutaneous melanoma. Aged roughly 23 to 79 with a mean of approximately 57 years, they were under 85% male.

Study-level results: Expanded clones were, on average, more numerous in CD8+ T cells than in CD4+.

Per germline, CDR1 SGHRS and CDR2 YFSETQ. V was pared by 4 bases and J by 2 bases, with 13 bases between. This CDR3 spans 16 amino acids. The material was CD4+ or CD8+ T cells sorted from blood, obtained in a trial of the OX40 agonist ivuxolimab. This clonotype originated in an adult with an advanced solid tumor such as melanoma, head and neck, liver or kidney cancer. The rearrangement joins TRBV5-1 to TRBJ2-6, with D possibly matching TRBD2 (5 bases). The CDR3 protein is CASSPGAGPGANVLTF. In DNA, the CDR3 is TGCGCCAGCAGCCCGGGTGCGGGCCCTGGGGCCAACGTCCTGACTTTC.